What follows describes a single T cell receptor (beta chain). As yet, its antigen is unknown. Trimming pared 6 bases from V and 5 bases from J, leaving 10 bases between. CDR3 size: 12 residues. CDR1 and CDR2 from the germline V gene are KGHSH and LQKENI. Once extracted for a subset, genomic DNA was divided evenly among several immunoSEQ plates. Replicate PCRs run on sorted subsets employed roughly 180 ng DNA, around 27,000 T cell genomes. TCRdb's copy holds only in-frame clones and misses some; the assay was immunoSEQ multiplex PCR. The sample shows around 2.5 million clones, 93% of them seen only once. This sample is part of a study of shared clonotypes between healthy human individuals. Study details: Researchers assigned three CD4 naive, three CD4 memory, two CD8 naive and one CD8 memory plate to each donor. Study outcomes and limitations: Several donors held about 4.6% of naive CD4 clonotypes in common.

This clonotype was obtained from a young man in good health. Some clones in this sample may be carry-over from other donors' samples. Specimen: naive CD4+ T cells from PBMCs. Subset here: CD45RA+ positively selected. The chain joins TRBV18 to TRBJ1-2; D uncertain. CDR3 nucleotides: TGTGCCAGCTCGAACACGAGTTATGGCTACACCTTC. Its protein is CASSNTSYGYTF.